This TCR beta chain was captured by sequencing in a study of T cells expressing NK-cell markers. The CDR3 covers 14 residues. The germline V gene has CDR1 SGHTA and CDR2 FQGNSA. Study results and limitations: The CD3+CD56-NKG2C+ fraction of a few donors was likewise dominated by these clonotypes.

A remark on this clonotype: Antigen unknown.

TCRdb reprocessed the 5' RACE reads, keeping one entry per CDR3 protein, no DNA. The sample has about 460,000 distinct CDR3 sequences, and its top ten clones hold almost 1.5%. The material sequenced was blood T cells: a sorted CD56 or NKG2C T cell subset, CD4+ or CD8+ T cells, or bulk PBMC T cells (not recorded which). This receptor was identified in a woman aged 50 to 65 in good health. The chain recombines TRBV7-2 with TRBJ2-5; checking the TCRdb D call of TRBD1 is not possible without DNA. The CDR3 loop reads CASSPAGAGETQYF.